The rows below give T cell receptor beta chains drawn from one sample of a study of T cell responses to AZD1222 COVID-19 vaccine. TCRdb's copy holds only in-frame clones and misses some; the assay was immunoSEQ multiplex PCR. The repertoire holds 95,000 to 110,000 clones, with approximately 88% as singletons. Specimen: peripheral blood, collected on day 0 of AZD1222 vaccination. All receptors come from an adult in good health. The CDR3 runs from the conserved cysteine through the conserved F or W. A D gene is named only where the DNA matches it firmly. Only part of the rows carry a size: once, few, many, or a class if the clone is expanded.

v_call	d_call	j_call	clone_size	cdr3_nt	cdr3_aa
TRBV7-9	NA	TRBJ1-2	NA	TGTGCCAGCAGCTTAGCAGGAACCCCGGGACCTGGGAACGGCTACACCTTC	CASSLAGTPGPGNGYTF
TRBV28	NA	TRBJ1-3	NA	TGTGCCAGCAGCCCCTTTAGGTCTGGAAACACCATATATTTT	CASSPFRSGNTIYF
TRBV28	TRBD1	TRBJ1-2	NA	TGTGCCAGCAACACCCGGGACAGGGTTGACGGCTACACCTTC	CASNTRDRVDGYTF
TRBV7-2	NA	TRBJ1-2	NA	TGTGCCAGCAGCCCCCAGGGCACCGACATCGGCTACACCTTC	CASSPQGTDIGYTF
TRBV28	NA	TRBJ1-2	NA	TGTGCCATTCCGACGGGAGCTAACTATGGCTACACCTTC	CAIPTGANYGYTF
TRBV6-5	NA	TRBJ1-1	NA	TGTGCCAGCAGTTACTCTCGACGGGGAAACACTGAAGCTTTCTTT	CASSYSRRGNTEAFF
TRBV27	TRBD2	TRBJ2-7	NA	TGTGCCAGCAGTGGACTAGCGGGATCTCACGAGCAGTACTTC	CASSGLAGSHEQYF
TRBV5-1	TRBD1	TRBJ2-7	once	TGCGCCAGCAGCTTCCGGACAGGGGCAACCTACGAGCAGTACTTC	CASSFRTGATYEQYF
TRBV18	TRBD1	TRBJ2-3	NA	TGTGCCAGCTCACCCGGACAGGGGAGGTTCACAGATACGCAGTATTTT	CASSPGQGRFTDTQYF
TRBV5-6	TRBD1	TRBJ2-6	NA	TGTGCCAGCGGACGGGACAGGAGAAAATCTGGGGCCAACGTCCTGACTTTC	CASGRDRRKSGANVLTF
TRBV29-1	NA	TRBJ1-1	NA	TGCAGCGTTGGGTTCCCGGGTTCGAACACTGAAGCTTTCTTT	CSVGFPGSNTEAFF
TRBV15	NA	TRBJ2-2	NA	TGTGCCACCAGCGAAGGACCGAACACCGGGGAGCTGTTTTTT	CATSEGPNTGELFF
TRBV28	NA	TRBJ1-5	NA	TGTGCCAGCAGTTTACTACATGCCGACCAGCATTTT	CASSLLHADQHF
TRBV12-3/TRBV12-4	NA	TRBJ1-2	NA	TGTGCCAGCAGTTTTTTAAGGGGGTATGGCTACACCTTC	CASSFLRGYGYTF
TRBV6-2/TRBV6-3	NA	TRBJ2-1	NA	TGTGCCAGCAGTTACCACAGCCTTGTTGAGCAGTTCTTC	CASSYHSLVEQFF
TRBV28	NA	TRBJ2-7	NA	TGTGCCAGCAGTTTAGAGGGACCAGTTTACGAGCAGTACTTC	CASSLEGPVYEQYF
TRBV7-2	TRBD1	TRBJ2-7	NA	TGTGCCAGCAGCACCAGGACAGGGTCAGACGAGCAGTACTTC	CASSTRTGSDEQYF
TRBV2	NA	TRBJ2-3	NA	TGTGCCAGCAGCCCCTACCGAGATACGCAGTATTTT	CASSPYRDTQYF
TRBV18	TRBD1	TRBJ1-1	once	TGTGCCAGCTCACCAGTCGGGACAGGGGGGAACACTGAAGCTTTCTTT	CASSPVGTGGNTEAFF
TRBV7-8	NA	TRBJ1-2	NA	TGTGCCAGCAGCTCAAACTATGGCTACACCTTC	CASSSNYGYTF
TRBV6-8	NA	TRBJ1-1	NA	TGTGCCAGCAAAGAGGACACTGAAGCTTTCTTT	CASKEDTEAFF
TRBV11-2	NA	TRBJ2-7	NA	TGTGCCAGCAGCCGCCCGAAGCAGGGAGGAAGGGACGAGCAGTACTTC	CASSRPKQGGRDEQYF
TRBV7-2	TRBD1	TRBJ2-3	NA	TGTGCCAGCAGCTTTCTAGCTCAGACAGGGTGGTCACAAGATACGCAGTATTTT	CASSFLAQTGWSQDTQYF
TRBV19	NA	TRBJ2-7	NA	TGTGCCAGTAGTATTGTGGGGGCAGTCGGACCCTACGAGCAGTACTTC	CASSIVGAVGPYEQYF
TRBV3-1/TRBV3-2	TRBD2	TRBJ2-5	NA	TGTGCCAGCAGCCAAGTGGGCTCGACTAGCAACCAAGAGACCCAGTACTTC	CASSQVGSTSNQETQYF
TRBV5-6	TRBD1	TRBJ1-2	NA	TGTGCCAGCAGCTCGCCGGGACAGGGTAGAAATGAGGGCTACACCTTC	CASSSPGQGRNEGYTF
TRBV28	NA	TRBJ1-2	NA	TGTGCCAGCAGTTTCAGGGGTGCGGTGGGGTACACCTTC	CASSFRGAVGYTF
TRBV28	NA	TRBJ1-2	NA	TGTGCCAGCAGTTCAGACAGTTATGGCTACACCTTC	CASSSDSYGYTF
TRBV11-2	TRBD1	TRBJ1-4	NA	TGTGCCAGCAGCCCAGATGGACAGGGGAGTGAAAAACTGTTTTTT	CASSPDGQGSEKLFF
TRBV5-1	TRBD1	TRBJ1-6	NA	TGCGCCAGCAGCTTGGCCAACCGGGACAGGAATTCACCCCTCCACTTT	CASSLANRDRNSPLHF
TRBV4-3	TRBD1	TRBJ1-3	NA	TGCGCCAGCAGCCCCGAGGGACAGGGGGCTCCTGGAAACACCATATATTTT	CASSPEGQGAPGNTIYF